These 30 T cell receptor beta chains came from one sample sequenced in a study of CD8+ T cells in alopecia areata. Extraction of RNA preceded its reverse transcription into cDNA, which served as the sequencing template. Profiled with immunoSEQ multiplex PCR; TCRdb holds only in-frame clones, not every one. The sample includes about 120,000 clones, about three fifths seen only once; the top ten take roughly 30%. Treatment defined: oral pan-JAK inhibitor, 5-10 mg twice daily. The sequencing used CD8+ T cells sorted from blood, collected at week 4, from a patient treated with tofacitinib. These receptors all stem from a human donor with alopecia areata.

CDR3: CASSGGPMSTDTQYF. The DNA for the CDR3 is TGTGCCAGCAGTGGAGGGCCCATGAGTACAGATACGCAGTATTTT. The chain carries TRBV2 and TRBJ2-3; tentative D call: TRBD2 (5 bases). The ends were cut back, 4 bases at V and 3 bases at J, with 14 bases in the middle. The CDR3 spans 15 residues. Germline CDR1 is SNHLY and CDR2 is FYNNEI. The variable domain in full, with the rest retrieved from reference TRBV2 and TRBJ2-3, is EPEVTQTPSHQVTQMGQEVILRCVPISNHLYFYWYRQILGQKVEFLVSFYNNEISEKSEIFDDQFSVERPDGSNFTLKIRSTKLEDSAMYFCASSGGPMSTDTQYFGPGTRLTVL.

V is TRBV30 and J is TRBJ1-4, with 7 bases lining up with TRBD1. Germline lookup yields CDR1 GTSNPN and CDR2 SVGIG (reference sequence). With V trimmed by 7 bases and J by 3 bases, 8 bases remained unmatched. This CDR3 contains 14 residues. For the CDR3, the DNA is TGTGCCTTGGACCTCACAGGGGCTAATGAAAAACTGTTTTTT. Residues: CALDLTGANEKLFF.

The chain employs TRBV19 and TRBJ1-6; unclear D gene. The V and J ends lost 6 bases and 10 bases respectively, with 13 bases between them. CDR1 is LNHDA and CDR2 is SQIVND in the germline V gene (reference sequence). The CDR3 length is 13 residues. The CDR3 protein is CASSLVGNSPLHF. In nucleotides, the CDR3 is TGTGCCAGTAGCCTCGTGGGTAACTCACCCCTCCACTTT.

This clone was counted a few times. V is TRBV29-1 and J is TRBJ2-5; maybe TRBD1 (6 bases). Trimming removed 8 bases from V and 2 bases from J, with 12 bases in between. The CDR3 is 12 residues long. The germline V gene has CDR1 SQVTM and CDR2 ANQGSEA. The CDR3 sequence is CSHKGEQETQYF. The CDR3, as DNA: TGCAGCCATAAGGGGGAACAAGAGACCCAGTACTTC.

The chain is built from TRBV6-5 and TRBJ1-5, with 7 bases matching TRBD1. Germline V lookup: CDR1 MNHEY, CDR2 SVGAGI. The V and J ends lost 4 bases and 2 bases, in that order; junction bases with no gene match: 8. This CDR3 has 16 residues. CDR3 loop: CASSSTQGGGNQPQHF. In nucleotides, the CDR3 is TGTGCCAGCAGTTCTACCCAAGGGGGCGGCAATCAGCCCCAGCATTTT.

V gene TRBV29-1 combines with J gene TRBJ2-3; 7 bases align to TRBD1. The CDR3 spans 14 residues. Trimming cost V 4 bases and J 2 bases; bases outside gene matches: 6. Germline lookup yields CDR1 SQVTM and CDR2 ANQGSEA. The CDR3 spells CSVAGTENTDTQYF. In DNA, the CDR3 is TGCAGCGTTGCCGGGACAGAGAACACAGATACGCAGTATTTT.

The chain joins TRBV13 to TRBJ2-3; no definite D call. V dropped 3 bases and J dropped 1 base, with 14 bases sitting between them. Germline values: CDR1 PRHDT, CDR2 FYEKMQ (reference sequence). This CDR3 has 16 amino acids. The CDR3 DNA sequence: TGTGCCAGCAGCTTCCTTACCCCGACTGGCACAGATACGCAGTATTTT. This codes for CASSFLTPTGTDTQYF.

The rearrangement links TRBV19 to TRBJ1-2, with D tentatively TRBD1 (5 bases). Germline V gene sequence: CDR1 LNHDA, CDR2 SQIVND (reference sequence). The CDR3 sequence is 11 residues long. Trimming pared 9 bases from V and 3 bases from J, leaving 8 bases between. The CDR3 DNA reads as TGTGCCAGCGGGACGTACTATGGCTACACCTTC. Translated: CASGTYYGYTF.

This chain uses TRBV30 with TRBJ1-1; D ambiguous. The ends were cut back, 1 base at V and 8 bases at J, with 14 bases in the middle. Germline CDR1 reads GTSNPN; CDR2 reads SVGIG (reference sequence). The CDR3 extends over 13 amino acids. The CDR3 DNA is TGTGCCTGGAGTGCTTCTTTTGGGCAGGAAGCTTTCTTT. Amino acids: CAWSASFGQEAFF.

V gene TRBV6-5 combines with J gene TRBJ2-7, with 8 bases identical to TRBD1. Germline V gene data show CDR1 as MNHEY and CDR2 as SVGAGI. The ends lost 2 bases at V and 3 bases at J; junction bases unmatched: 3. The CDR3 sequence is 14 residues long. CDR3 residues: CASSYNGQGYEQYF. CDR3 sequence (DNA): TGTGCCAGCAGTTACAACGGACAGGGCTACGAGCAGTACTTC.

The V and J genes are TRBV12-5 and TRBJ2-5; no reliable D call. With the DNA end fitting TRBJ2-7 better, the J assignment may be wrong. The CDR3 runs to 12 residues. CDR1 LGHNT and CDR2 FRNRAP come from the germline V gene. CDR3: CASGLTSYEQYF. The CDR3 coding sequence is TGTGCTAGTGGTTTGACCTCCTACGAGCAGTACTTC.

This clone has just a few counts. The chain uses TRBV2 and TRBJ1-1, with a weak D call TRBD1 (5 bases). Trimming took off 3 bases at V and 6 bases at J, with 11 bases between the two ends. The CDR3 loop spans 13 amino acids. Per germline, CDR1 SNHLY and CDR2 FYNNEI. The chain's CDR3 is CASSDSGTSEAFF. The CDR3 DNA sequence: TGTGCCAGCAGTGATTCGGGGACTTCTGAAGCTTTCTTT.

V is TRBV29-1 and J is TRBJ1-1; no reliable D call. Between the trimmed V and J ends, which lost 6 bases and 1 base, there was a span of 15 bases. The CDR3 length is 14 residues. Germline lookup yields CDR1 SQVTM and CDR2 ANQGSEA. This CDR3 reads CSVDTEFRNTEAFF. The CDR3 DNA follows: TGCAGCGTCGACACAGAGTTCCGGAACACTGAAGCTTTCTTT.

This clone appeared once. This chain uses TRBV2 with TRBJ2-1; 9 bases line up with TRBD2. With V trimmed by 1 base and J by 1 base, 11 bases remained unmatched. The germline V gene encodes CDR1 SNHLY and CDR2 FYNNEI. The CDR3 is made up of 19 amino acids. The CDR3 sequence: CASSEESSLAGGSYNEQFF. CDR3 coding DNA: TGTGCCAGCAGTGAAGAGTCGAGTTTGGCGGGGGGGTCCTACAATGAGCAGTTCTTC.

The chain is built from TRBV4-3 and TRBJ2-1; D possibly uses TRBD1 or TRBD2 (7 bases each). The CDR3 has 16 amino acids. Trimming took off 7 bases at V and 5 bases at J, with 21 bases between the two ends. Germline V gene lookup returns CDR1 LGHNA and CDR2 YSLEER. The CDR3 DNA follows: TGCGCCAGCACTCTTGGGGTGACAGGGAGGGACAATGAGCAGTTCTTC. Its translation is CASTLGVTGRDNEQFF.

V gene TRBV7-2 combines with J gene TRBJ1-2; no reliable D call. The germline V and J ends were trimmed by 5 bases and 2 bases, with 3 bases remaining between them. The CDR3 consists of 11 residues. Per the germline V gene, CDR1 is SGHTA and CDR2 is FQGNSA. CDR3 amino acids: CASSGNYGYTF. The CDR3 DNA follows: TGTGCCAGCAGCGGGAACTATGGCTACACCTTC. Full variable domain (remainder filled in from reference TRBV7-2 and TRBJ1-2): GAGVSQSPSNKVTEKGKDVELRCDPISGHTALYWYRQSLGQGLEFLIYFQGNSAPDKSGLPSDRFSAERTGGSVSTLTIQRTQQEDSAVYLCASSGNYGYTFGSGTRLTVV.

The chain combines TRBV27 with TRBJ2-6; D unresolved. There are 15 residues in the CDR3. CDR1 is MNHEY and CDR2 is SMNVEV in the germline V gene (reference sequence). The ends were cut back, 1 base at V and 4 bases at J, with 8 bases in the middle. DNA of the CDR3: TGTGCCAGCAGTTTATTCCCCTCGGGGGCCAACGTCCTGACTTTC. Translation gives CASSLFPSGANVLTF. Using reference TRBV27 and TRBJ2-6 for the parts outside the CDR3, the full variable domain is EAQVTQNPRYLITVTGKKLTVTCSQNMNHEYMSWYRQDPGLGLRQIYYSMNVEVTDKGDVPEGYKVSRKEKRNFPLILESPSPNQTSLYFCASSLFPSGANVLTFGAGSRLTVL.

This clone was recorded a few times. The chain has TRBV29-1 and TRBJ1-5, with TRBD1 matching 7 bases. Looked up from germline, CDR1 is SQVTM and CDR2 is ANQGSEA. The CDR3 covers 15 residues. J gave up 2 bases and V 5 bases, and 9 bases lay outside the gene matches. CDR3 in DNA: TGCAGCGTTATGGGGGATGGGACAGGCAATCAGCCCCAGCATTTT. Translation: CSVMGDGTGNQPQHF.

The J gene is TRBJ2-7, the V gene TRBV2; D gene unclear. The CDR3 sequence is 14 residues long. V lost 2 bases and J lost 2, with 10 bases in between. Germline V lookup: CDR1 SNHLY, CDR2 FYNNEI. The DNA for the CDR3 is TGTGCCAGCAGTGAAATAGGGTCGCCCTACGAGCAGTACTTC. It translates to CASSEIGSPYEQYF.

The rearrangement uses TRBV5-1 and TRBJ1-1; D remains ambiguous. This CDR3 comprises 12 residues. Trimming pared 5 bases from V and 4 bases from J, leaving 9 bases between. Germline-derived CDR1 and CDR2 are SGHRS and YFSETQ. The chain's CDR3 is CASRRGFTEAFF. CDR3 nucleotides: TGCGCCAGCAGACGAGGTTTCACTGAAGCTTTCTTT.

This clone showed up just a few times. The chain uses TRBV2 and TRBJ2-1, with D perhaps TRBD1 or TRBD2 (6 bases each). Trimming pared 4 bases from V and 6 bases from J, leaving 13 bases between. CDR3 length: 14 residues. CDR1 and CDR2 from the germline V gene are SNHLY and FYNNEI. The CDR3 region has the DNA TGTGCCAGCAGTGGGGGGCGCGGGACCAATGAGCAGTTCTTC. Amino acid sequence: CASSGGRGTNEQFF.

V usage is TRBV29-1 and J usage is TRBJ1-1, with unresolved D. The V end lost 3 bases, the J end lost 9 bases, and 11 bases lay between the germline ends. Germline loops: CDR1 SQVTM, CDR2 ANQGSEA. This CDR3 comprises 11 residues. The CDR3 loop is CSVDMESQAFF. CDR3 coding DNA: TGCAGCGTTGATATGGAGTCTCAAGCTTTCTTT.

V is TRBV11-2 and J is TRBJ2-1; D perhaps matches TRBD1 (5 bases). The V gene's germline CDR1 is SGHAT and CDR2 FQNNGV. The CDR3 is 13 residues long. The V end was cut by 0 bases, the J end by 7 bases, with 7 bases between. CDR3 sequence (DNA): TGTGCCAGCAGCTTAGAAGGGGTGAATGAGCAGTTCTTC. Protein: CASSLEGVNEQFF.

The chain couples TRBV7-9 to TRBJ2-5, with TRBD2 as a possible D gene (7 bases). CDR3 size: 14 residues. The V gene's germline CDR1 is SEHNR and CDR2 FQNEAQ (reference sequence). V was pared by 4 bases and J by 1 base, with 10 bases between. CDR3 DNA sequence: TGTGCCAGCAGCTCCGCGGGGGCCCAAGAGACCCAGTACTTC. This sequence encodes CASSSAGAQETQYF.

The genes are TRBV29-1 and TRBJ1-2; 7 nucleotides agree with TRBD1. Trimming removed 0 bases from V and 8 bases from J; junction bases left unmatched: 18. The germline gives CDR1 SQVTM, CDR2 ANQGSEA. This CDR3 has 17 residues. The CDR3 region has the DNA TGCAGCGTTGAAGATTATTGGGCAGGGGGAAGGGGGCAAGGCTACACCTTC. Translating gives CSVEDYWAGGRGQGYTF.

V is TRBV6-5 and J is TRBJ2-7, with 9 nucleotides matching TRBD1. CDR1 and CDR2 from the germline V gene are MNHEY and SVGAGI. The V gene end was trimmed by 6 bases and the J gene end by 2 bases; junction bases not matched to a gene: 8. The CDR3 spans 15 residues. The CDR3: CASSLGQGPPYEQYF. The CDR3, as DNA: TGTGCCAGCAGCCTGGGACAGGGCCCGCCCTACGAGCAGTACTTC.

At least ten counts were recorded for this clone. This chain joins TRBV11-2 and TRBJ2-5, with 7 bases fitting TRBD2. The CDR3 runs to 14 residues. Germline trimming cut 5 bases from V and 5 bases from J; bases unmatched to any gene: 8. CDR1 is SGHAT and CDR2 is FQNNGV in the germline V gene. CDR3 in DNA: TGTGCCAGCAGCCCTGTCGGGGGGTCGGAGACCCAGTACTTC. It yields the protein CASSPVGGSETQYF.

The chain combines TRBV29-1 with TRBJ2-7; D possibly matches TRBD1 or TRBD2 (6 bases each). Trimming stripped 7 bases from V and 5 bases from J, with 18 bases between. The germline CDR1 and CDR2 sequences are SQVTM and ANQGSEA. The CDR3 is 13 amino acids. For the CDR3, the DNA is TGCAGCGGGGGCGGAGGGGGAAATAACGAGCAGTACTTC. This gives the protein CSGGGGGNNEQYF.

The chain carries TRBV7-8 and TRBJ2-5; no definite D call. V shed 5 bases and J shed 4 bases, with 17 bases lying between them. Germline assignment: CDR1 SGHVS and CDR2 FQNEAQ. The CDR3 consists of 15 residues. The CDR3 protein is CASSESGVAGETQYF. In DNA form, the CDR3 reads TGTGCCAGCAGCGAATCTGGAGTGGCAGGAGAGACCCAGTACTTC.

V and J are TRBV29-1 and TRBJ2-1; D is perhaps TRBD2 (6 bases). V was shortened by 4 bases and J by 6 bases, with 16 bases between the two germline ends. The CDR3 is 14 residues long. The germline gives CDR1 SQVTM, CDR2 ANQGSEA. CDR3 DNA sequence: TGCAGCGTTGTGAGTTTTGTGGGGGGCAATGAGCAGTTCTTC. This gives the protein CSVVSFVGGNEQFF.